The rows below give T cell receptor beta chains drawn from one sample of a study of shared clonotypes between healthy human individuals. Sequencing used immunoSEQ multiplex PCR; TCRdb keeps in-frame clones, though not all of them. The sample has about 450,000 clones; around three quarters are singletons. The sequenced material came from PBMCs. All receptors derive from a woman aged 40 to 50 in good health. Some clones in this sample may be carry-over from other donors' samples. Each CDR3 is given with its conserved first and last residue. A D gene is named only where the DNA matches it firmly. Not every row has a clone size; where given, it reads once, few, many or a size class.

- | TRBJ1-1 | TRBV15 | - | TGTGCCACCAGCAGAGGGATAGGGACTGAAGCTTTCTTT | CATSRGIGTEAFF
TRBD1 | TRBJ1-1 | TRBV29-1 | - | TGCAGCGCTGGACAGGGGGATACTGAAGCTTTCTTT | CSAGQGDTEAFF
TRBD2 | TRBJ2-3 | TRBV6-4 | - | TGTGCCAGCAGTGACTCAGGAGCGGGGAGCACAGATACGCAGTATTTT | CASSDSGAGSTDTQYF
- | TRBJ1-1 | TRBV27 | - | TGTGCCAGCAGTTTATCGCGTGGGGGGAACACTGAAGCTTTCTTT | CASSLSRGGNTEAFF
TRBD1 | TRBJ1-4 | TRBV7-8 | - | TGTGCCAGCAGCTTAGAAAGACAGGGTGAAAAACTGTTTTTT | CASSLERQGEKLFF
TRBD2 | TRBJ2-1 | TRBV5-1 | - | TGCGCCAGCAGCTATATAGCGGGAGATGAGCAGTTCTTC | CASSYIAGDEQFF
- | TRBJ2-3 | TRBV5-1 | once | TGCGCCAGCAGCTTCACGACAGACGCAGATACGCAGTATTTT | CASSFTTDADTQYF
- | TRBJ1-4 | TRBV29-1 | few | TGCAGCGTTGGCAGGGGTTCGGCAGAAAAACTGTTTTTT | CSVGRGSAEKLFF
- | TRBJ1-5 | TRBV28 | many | TGTGCCAGCAGTCCGTCGATGGGTAGCGGGTGGCCCCAGCATTTT | CASSPSMGSGWPQHF
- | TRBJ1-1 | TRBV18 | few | TGTGCCAGCTCACCGGGAGGGAACACTGAAGCTTTCTTT | CASSPGGNTEAFF
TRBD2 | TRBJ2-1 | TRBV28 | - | TGTGCCAGCAGTCGCAGACCGGGACTAGCGGGAATCAATGAGCAGTTCTTC | CASSRRPGLAGINEQFF
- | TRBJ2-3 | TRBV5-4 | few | TGTGCCAGCAGCTTTTTGGATACGCAGTATTTT | CASSFLDTQYF
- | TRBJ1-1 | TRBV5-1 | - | TGCGCCAGCAGCGGGACGGCGGATACTGAAGCTTTCTTT | CASSGTADTEAFF
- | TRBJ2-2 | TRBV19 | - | TGTGCCAGTAGTATCATACGGGGCCTCTTAGGGGAGCTGTTTTTT | CASSIIRGLLGELFF
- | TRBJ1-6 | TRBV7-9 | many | TGTGCCAGCAGCACGATGAATTCACCCCTCCACTTT | CASSTMNSPLHF
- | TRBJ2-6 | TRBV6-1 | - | TGTGCAACACATAGCTCTGGGGCCAACGTCCTGACTTTC | CATHSSGANVLTF
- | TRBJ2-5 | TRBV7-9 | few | TGTGCCAGCAGCCCAGCCGTTAGGGGGTACGAGACCCAGTACTTC | CASSPAVRGYETQYF
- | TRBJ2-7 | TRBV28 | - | TGTGCCAGCCGGGTACAGACAGGGAGGTACGAGCAGTACTTC | CASRVQTGRYEQYF
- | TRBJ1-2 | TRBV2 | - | TGTGCCAGCAGTCCGTTGTTTGTGGGAATCTATGGCTACACCTTC | CASSPLFVGIYGYTF
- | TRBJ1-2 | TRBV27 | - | TGTGCCAGCTCGTACTCGAGGGCGGGGGTGGAAGGCTACACCTTC | CASSYSRAGVEGYTF
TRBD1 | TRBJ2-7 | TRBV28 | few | TGTGCCAGCACCGAAGGGACAGGGGACTACGAGCAGTACTTC | CASTEGTGDYEQYF
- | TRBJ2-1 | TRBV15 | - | TGTGCCACCAGCAGACTCGGACTCACTACAGAGCAGTTCTTC | CATSRLGLTTEQFF
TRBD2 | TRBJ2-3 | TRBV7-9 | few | TGTGCCAGCAGCTGGACTAGCGGGAGTTCGGATACGCAGTATTTT | CASSWTSGSSDTQYF
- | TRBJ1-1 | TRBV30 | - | TGTGCCTGGTTTTCTATACGGAGACTGAACACTGAAGCTTTCTTT | CAWFSIRRLNTEAFF
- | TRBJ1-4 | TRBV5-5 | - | TGTGCCAGCAGCTTGATAGGGGGTAATGAAAAACTGTTTTTT | CASSLIGGNEKLFF
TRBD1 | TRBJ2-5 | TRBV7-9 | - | TGTGCCAGCAGCTTAACCGGACAGGGGGCGCGGTGGCAAGAGACCCAGTACTTC | CASSLTGQGARWQETQYF
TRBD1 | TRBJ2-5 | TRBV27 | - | TGTGCCAGCACTCCCAGGGGGCTAGGAGAGACCCAGTACTTC | CASTPRGLGETQYF
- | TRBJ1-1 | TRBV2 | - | TGTGCCAGCGGCGAAGGACGGAACACTGAAGCTTTCTTT | CASGEGRNTEAFF
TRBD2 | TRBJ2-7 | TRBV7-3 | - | TGTGCCAGCAGCTCAGCGGGAGGGCCTCAAGAGCAGTACTTC | CASSSAGGPQEQYF
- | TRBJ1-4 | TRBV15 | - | TGTGCCACCAGCAGAGCTATAGGGTTTCCTAATGAAAAACTGTTTTTT | CATSRAIGFPNEKLFF